This T cell receptor (beta chain) was sequenced for a study of B cell selection in AIRE deficiency. Study results and caveats: Tconv and Treg cells from AIRE-deficient patients resembled healthy donors in TCRBV usage, CDR3 length and diversity. Of approximately 3,600 shared Treg TCRbeta sequences, 31.6% were healthy-donor-only and around 8.6% patient-only. TCRbeta-only data showed roughly 35% of shared healthy Treg sequences in healthy Tconv.

Note on this clone: Its specificity is unknown.

Sorting defined conventional CD4 T cells as CD4+CD127+. Per the authors' pipeline: Pooled conventional T cells gave approximately 1.2x10^5 patient and around 1.3x10^5 donor TCRbeta sequences. Sequenced by immunoSEQ multiplex PCR; TCRdb stores in-frame clones only, minus some. V, J and clone size derive from that table, while D and trimming were established from the DNA sequence. This sample has tens of thousands of clones, with 97% found just once. In germline, CDR1 is SGHNT, CDR2 YENEEA. CDR3 length: 16 residues. The chain combines TRBV11-3 with TRBJ2-5; 8 bases map to TRBD2. The J call may be wrong; the DNA end is better matched by TRBJ2-7. The receptor comes from a human donor with AIRE deficiency. Sequenced input: conventional CD4+ T cells sorted from PBMCs. The CDR3 DNA sequence: TGTGCCAGCAGCCTCCGGCGGGGGGTGGGAACCTACGAGCAGTACTTC. Translation gives CASSLRRGVGTYEQYF.